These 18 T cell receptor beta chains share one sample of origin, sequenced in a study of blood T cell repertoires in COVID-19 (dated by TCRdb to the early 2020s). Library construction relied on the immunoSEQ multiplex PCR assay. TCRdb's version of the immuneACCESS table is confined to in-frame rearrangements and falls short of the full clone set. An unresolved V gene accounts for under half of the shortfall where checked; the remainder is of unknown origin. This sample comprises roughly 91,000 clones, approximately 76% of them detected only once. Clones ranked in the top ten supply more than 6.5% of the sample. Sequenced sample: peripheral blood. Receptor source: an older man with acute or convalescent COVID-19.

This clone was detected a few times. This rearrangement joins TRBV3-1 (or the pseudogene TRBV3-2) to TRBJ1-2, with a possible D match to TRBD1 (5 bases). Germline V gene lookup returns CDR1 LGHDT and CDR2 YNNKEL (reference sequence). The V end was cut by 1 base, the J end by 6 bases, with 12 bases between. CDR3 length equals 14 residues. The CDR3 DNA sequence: TGTGCCAGCAGCCAAGGGGGGGACTCGGATGGCTACACCTTC. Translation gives CASSQGGDSDGYTF.

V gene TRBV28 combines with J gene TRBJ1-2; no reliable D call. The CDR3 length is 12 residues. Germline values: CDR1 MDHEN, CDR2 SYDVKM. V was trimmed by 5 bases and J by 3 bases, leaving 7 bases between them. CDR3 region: CASSSTDYGYTF. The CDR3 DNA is TGTGCCAGCAGTAGCACAGACTATGGCTACACCTTC.

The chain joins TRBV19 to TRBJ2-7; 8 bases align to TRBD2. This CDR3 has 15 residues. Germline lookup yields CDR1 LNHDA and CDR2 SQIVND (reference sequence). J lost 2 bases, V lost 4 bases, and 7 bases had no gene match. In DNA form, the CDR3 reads TGTGCCAGTAGTACACCGCGGGGGGCTACCTACGAGCAGTACTTC. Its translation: CASSTPRGATYEQYF.

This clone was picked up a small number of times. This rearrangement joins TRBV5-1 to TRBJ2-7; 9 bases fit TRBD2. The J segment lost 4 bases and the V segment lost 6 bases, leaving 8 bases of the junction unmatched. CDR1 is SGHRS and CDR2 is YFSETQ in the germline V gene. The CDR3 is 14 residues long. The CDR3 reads CASMERAGGYEQYF. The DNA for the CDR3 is TGCGCCAGCATGGAAAGGGCGGGAGGGTACGAGCAGTACTTC.

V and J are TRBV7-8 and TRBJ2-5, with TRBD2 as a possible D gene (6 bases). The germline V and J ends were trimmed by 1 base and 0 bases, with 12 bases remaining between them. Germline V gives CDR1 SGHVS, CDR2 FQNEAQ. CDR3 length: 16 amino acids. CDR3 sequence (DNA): TGTGCCAGCAGCTTAGGAGGCGCGGGACACCAAGAGACCCAGTACTTC. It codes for CASSLGGAGHQETQYF.

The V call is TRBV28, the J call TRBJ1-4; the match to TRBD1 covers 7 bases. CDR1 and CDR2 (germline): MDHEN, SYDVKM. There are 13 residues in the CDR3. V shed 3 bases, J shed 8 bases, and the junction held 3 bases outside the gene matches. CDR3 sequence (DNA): TGTGCCAGCAGTTTCGGGACAGTCGAAAAACTGTTTTTT. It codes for CASSFGTVEKLFF.

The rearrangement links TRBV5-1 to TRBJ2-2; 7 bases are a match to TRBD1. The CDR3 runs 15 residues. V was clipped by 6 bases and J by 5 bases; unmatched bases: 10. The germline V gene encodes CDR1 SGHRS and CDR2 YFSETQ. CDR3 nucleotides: TGCGCCAGCACACCCCGACAGGGTCGGACCGGGGAGCTGTTTTTT. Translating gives CASTPRQGRTGELFF.

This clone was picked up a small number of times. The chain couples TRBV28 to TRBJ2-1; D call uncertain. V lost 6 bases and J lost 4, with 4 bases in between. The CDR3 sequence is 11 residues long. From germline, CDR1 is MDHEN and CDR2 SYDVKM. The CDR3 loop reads CASREYNEQFF. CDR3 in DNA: TGTGCCAGCAGGGAGTACAATGAGCAGTTCTTC.

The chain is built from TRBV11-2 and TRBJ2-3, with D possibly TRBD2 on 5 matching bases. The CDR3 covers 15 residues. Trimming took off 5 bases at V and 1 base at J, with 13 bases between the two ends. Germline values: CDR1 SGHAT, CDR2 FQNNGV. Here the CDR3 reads CASSQLVVGTDTQYF. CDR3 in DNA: TGTGCCAGCAGCCAACTAGTTGTGGGCACAGATACGCAGTATTTT.

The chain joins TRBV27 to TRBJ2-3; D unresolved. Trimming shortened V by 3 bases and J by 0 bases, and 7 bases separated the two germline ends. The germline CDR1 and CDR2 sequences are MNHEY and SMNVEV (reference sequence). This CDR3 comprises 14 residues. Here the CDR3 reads CASSLGLSTDTQYF. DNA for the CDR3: TGTGCCAGCAGTTTGGGCCTAAGCACAGATACGCAGTATTTT.

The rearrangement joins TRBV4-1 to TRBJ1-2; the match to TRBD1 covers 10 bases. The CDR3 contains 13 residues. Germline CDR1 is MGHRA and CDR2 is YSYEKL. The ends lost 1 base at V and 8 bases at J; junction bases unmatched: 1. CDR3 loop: CASSQGQGAGYTF. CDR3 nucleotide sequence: TGCGCCAGCAGCCAAGGACAGGGGGCAGGCTACACCTTC.

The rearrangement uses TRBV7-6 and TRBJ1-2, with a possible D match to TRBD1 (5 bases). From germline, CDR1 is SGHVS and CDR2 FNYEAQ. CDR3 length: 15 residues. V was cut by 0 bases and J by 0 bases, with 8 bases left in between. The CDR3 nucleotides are TGTGCCAGCAGCTTAGCGCCAGGGCCTAACTATGGCTACACCTTC. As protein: CASSLAPGPNYGYTF.

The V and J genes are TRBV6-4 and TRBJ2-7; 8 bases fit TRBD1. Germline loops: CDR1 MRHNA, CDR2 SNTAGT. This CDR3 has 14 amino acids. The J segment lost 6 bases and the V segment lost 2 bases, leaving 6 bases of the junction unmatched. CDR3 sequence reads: CASSDAGTGCEQYF. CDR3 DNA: TGTGCCAGCAGTGACGCCGGGACAGGATGCGAGCAGTACTTC.

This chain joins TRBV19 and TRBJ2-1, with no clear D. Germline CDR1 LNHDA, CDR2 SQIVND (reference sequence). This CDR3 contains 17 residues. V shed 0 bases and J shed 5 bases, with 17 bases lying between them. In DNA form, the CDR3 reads TGTGCCAGTAGTATAGACCGAACGTTCCTACCCCACAATGAGCAGTTCTTC. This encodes CASSIDRTFLPHNEQFF.

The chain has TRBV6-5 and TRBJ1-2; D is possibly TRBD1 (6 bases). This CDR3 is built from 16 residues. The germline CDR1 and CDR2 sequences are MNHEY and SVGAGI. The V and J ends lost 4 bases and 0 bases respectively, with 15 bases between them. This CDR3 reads CASSFTGQLSNYGYTF. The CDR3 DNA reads TGTGCCAGCAGTTTCACCGGACAGTTATCTAACTATGGCTACACCTTC.

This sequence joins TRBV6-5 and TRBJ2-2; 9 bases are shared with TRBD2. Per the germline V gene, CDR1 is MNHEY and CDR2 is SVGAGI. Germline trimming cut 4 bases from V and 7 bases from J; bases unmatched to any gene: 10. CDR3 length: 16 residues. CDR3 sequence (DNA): TGTGCCAGCAGTTTCCAAGCGGGGGGCAGAAGCGGGGAGCTGTTTTTT. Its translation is CASSFQAGGRSGELFF.

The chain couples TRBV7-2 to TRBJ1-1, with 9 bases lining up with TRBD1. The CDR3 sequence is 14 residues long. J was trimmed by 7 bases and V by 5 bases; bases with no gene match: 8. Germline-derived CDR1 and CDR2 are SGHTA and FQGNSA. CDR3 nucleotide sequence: TGTGCCAGCAGCGTTGGACAGGGGATAATTGAAGCTTTCTTT. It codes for CASSVGQGIIEAFF.

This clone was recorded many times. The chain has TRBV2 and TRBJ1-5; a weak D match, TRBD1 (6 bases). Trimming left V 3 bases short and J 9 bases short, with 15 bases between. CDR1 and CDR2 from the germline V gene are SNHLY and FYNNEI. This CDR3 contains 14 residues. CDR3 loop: CASSERTDRTPQHF. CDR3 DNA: TGTGCCAGCAGTGAGAGGACAGATCGTACGCCCCAGCATTTT.